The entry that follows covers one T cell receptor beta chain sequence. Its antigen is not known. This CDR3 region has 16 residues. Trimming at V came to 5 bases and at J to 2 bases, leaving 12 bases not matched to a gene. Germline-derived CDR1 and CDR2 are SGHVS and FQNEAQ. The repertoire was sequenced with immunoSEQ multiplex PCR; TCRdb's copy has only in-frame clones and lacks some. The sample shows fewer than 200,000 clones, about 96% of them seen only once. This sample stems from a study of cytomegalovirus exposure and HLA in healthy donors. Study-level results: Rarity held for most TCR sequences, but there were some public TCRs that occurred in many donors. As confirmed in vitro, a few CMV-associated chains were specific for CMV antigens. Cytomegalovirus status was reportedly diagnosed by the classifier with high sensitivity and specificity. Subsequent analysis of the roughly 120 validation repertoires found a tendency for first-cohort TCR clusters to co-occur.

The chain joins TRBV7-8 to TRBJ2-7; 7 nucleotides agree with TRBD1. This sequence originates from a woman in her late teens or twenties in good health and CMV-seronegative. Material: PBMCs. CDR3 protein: CASSQRGQDDPYEQYF. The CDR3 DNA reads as TGTGCCAGCAGCCAGCGAGGACAGGATGACCCCTACGAGCAGTACTTC.